This TCR beta chain is from a study of blood T cells in healthy people across ages. Findings and limits, study-wide: A strong correlation was seen between TCR beta diversity and naive T cell percentage.

Trimming cost V 6 bases and J 1 base, with 19 bases left between them. This CDR3 is built from 16 residues. The germline V gene has CDR1 KGHSH and CDR2 LQKENI. A second PCR, run for roughly 7 to 12 cycles, used a sample-barcoded 5' primer plus a J-beta primer mix. TCRdb reprocessed the 5' RACE reads with MiXCR, giving one entry per CDR3 protein. Here the sample spans approximately 830,000 distinct CDR3 sequences, approximately 65% being singletons. A remark on this clonotype: Its antigen is as yet unknown.

Source material: blood. The receptor's source is a man aged 25 to 40 in good health. The chain joins TRBV18 to TRBJ2-7, with a tentative D call TRBD1 (7 bases). The CDR3 reads CASSPQGGGRSYEQYF. Here the CDR3 DNA reads TGTGCCAGCTCCCCCCAAGGAGGGGGCCGTTCCTACGAGCAGTACTTC.